The rows below give T cell receptor beta chains drawn from one sample of a study of shared clonotypes between healthy human individuals. The assay was immunoSEQ multiplex PCR, and TCRdb's table has in-frame clones only and misses some. The table has millions of clones, 90% to 95% seen once; the top ten hold approximately 0.13%. What was sequenced was naive CD4+ T cells sorted from blood. All receptors derive from a young man in good health. Both conserved end residues are part of each CDR3. A D gene is named only where the DNA matches it firmly. Rows may omit the clone size; those that give it use once, few, many or a size class.

clone size	V gene	J gene	D gene	CDR3 DNA	CDR3 protein
NA	TRBV28	TRBJ1-5	NA	TGTGCCAGCAGTTCCGGGACGCTGGCCTATAGCAATCAGCCCCAGCATTTT	CASSSGTLAYSNQPQHF
once	TRBV30	TRBJ1-4	TRBD1	TGTGCCTGGAGTGTGGGACAGGGAAATGAAAAACTGTTTTTT	CAWSVGQGNEKLFF
NA	TRBV6-1	TRBJ2-5	TRBD1	TGTGCCAGCAGCATGGGACAGGGGTGGACGGAGACCCAGTACTTC	CASSMGQGWTETQYF
NA	TRBV7-7	TRBJ2-2	NA	TGTGCTAGCAGGGGCCACCCGAGTACCGGGGAGCTGTTTTTT	CASRGHPSTGELFF
NA	TRBV2	TRBJ2-7	NA	TGTGCCAGCAGTGAAGCCCTGACCTACGAGCAGTACTTC	CASSEALTYEQYF
NA	TRBV7-9	TRBJ1-5	NA	TGTGCCAGCAGCCAAACCACAGGTAACAATCAGCCCCAGCATTTT	CASSQTTGNNQPQHF
NA	TRBV2	TRBJ2-2	NA	TGTGCCAGCAGGGGACAGAACACCGGGGAGCTGTTTTTT	CASRGQNTGELFF
NA	TRBV28	TRBJ2-4	TRBD2	TGTGCCAGCAGTTGGAAAGCGGGAGGCCCGGGGGACTTC	CASSWKAGGPGDF
NA	TRBV2	TRBJ2-3	TRBD2	TGTGCCAGCAGCCAACAGGGGAGGACTAGCGGCACAGATACGCAGTATTTT	CASSQQGRTSGTDTQYF
NA	TRBV19	TRBJ2-1	TRBD2	TGTGCCAGTAGCTCCTCGGGACTAACGCAGTTCTTC	CASSSSGLTQFF
NA	TRBV28	TRBJ1-2	TRBD1	TGTGCCAGCAGTTCTCTCCTCGGACAGGGGGCGAGCTACACCTTC	CASSSLLGQGASYTF
NA	TRBV7-8	TRBJ2-3	NA	TGTGCCAGCAGCTTAGTCACAGGAGCCACAGATACGCAGTATTTT	CASSLVTGATDTQYF
NA	TRBV7-2	TRBJ2-3	NA	TGTGCCAGCAGTCGGGTAGGATACACAGATACGCAGTATTTT	CASSRVGYTDTQYF
NA	TRBV5-1	TRBJ2-7	NA	TGCGCCAGCAGCTTGGCGGTAGCGGAGGGCTACGAGCAGTACTTC	CASSLAVAEGYEQYF
NA	TRBV19	TRBJ1-5	NA	TGTGCCAGTAGGACAGGATGGGATCAGCCCCAGCATTTT	CASRTGWDQPQHF
NA	TRBV9	TRBJ1-1	NA	TGTGCCAGCAGCTTGGGCCTAGGAATGAACACTGAAGCTTTCTTT	CASSLGLGMNTEAFF
NA	TRBV2	TRBJ1-2	TRBD1	TGTGCCAGCAGTGCTGACAGGGGGTATGGCTACACCTTC	CASSADRGYGYTF
NA	TRBV30	TRBJ1-5	NA	TGTGCCTGGAGTGTGCCAGGAAACCGACAGCCCCAGCATTTT	CAWSVPGNRQPQHF
NA	TRBV18	TRBJ2-1	TRBD2	TGTGCCAGCTCACCACTTAGCGGGAACGTATACAATGAGCAGTTCTTC	CASSPLSGNVYNEQFF
NA	TRBV11-2	TRBJ1-2	NA	TGTGCCAGCAGCCCTACGGGGAAGACAGTCTATGGCTACACCTTC	CASSPTGKTVYGYTF
NA	TRBV5-6	TRBJ2-7	NA	TGTGCCAGCAGCTTGTTGGGACCCAATTCCTACGAGCAGTACTTC	CASSLLGPNSYEQYF
few	TRBV30	TRBJ1-1	NA	TGTGCCTGGAGTGTGTTTGGCACTGAAGCTTTCTTT	CAWSVFGTEAFF
NA	TRBV6-1	TRBJ2-1	TRBD1	TGTGCCAGCAGTGAACGGGACAGGGTCCAAAAGGAGCAGTTCTTC	CASSERDRVQKEQFF
NA	TRBV14	TRBJ1-2	NA	TGTGCCAGCAGCCAAGAGGCCCGCCCTCGAACCTATGGCTACACCTTC	CASSQEARPRTYGYTF
NA	TRBV6-5	TRBJ1-1	NA	TGTGCCAGCAGCCCCGTCCCTGCTAGACGCGGTGAAGCTTTCTTT	CASSPVPARRGEAFF
NA	TRBV10-1	TRBJ2-1	TRBD2	TGCGCCAGCAGTGAGTCTAGCGGGAGAGGTGTCTACAATGAGCAGTTCTTC	CASSESSGRGVYNEQFF
NA	TRBV30	TRBJ2-1	NA	TGTGCCTGGAGTCCCCTGGGAGGAGAGCAGTTCTTC	CAWSPLGGEQFF
NA	TRBV10-3	TRBJ2-1	TRBD2	TGTGCCATCAGTGTGCTAGCGGGAGCTAAAAATGAGCAGTTCTTC	CAISVLAGAKNEQFF
NA	TRBV6-6	TRBJ1-4	NA	TGTGCCAGCAGTTACGGGGGCGGGAGGGAAAAACTGTTTTTT	CASSYGGGREKLFF
NA	TRBV6-6	TRBJ2-5	NA	TGTGCCAGCAGTTACCAGGACGGAAAACAAGAGACCCAGTACTTC	CASSYQDGKQETQYF
NA	TRBV6-5	TRBJ1-6	NA	TGTGCCAGCAGTTACTCGAAACTCATCCTGGGGTCACCCCTCCACTTT	CASSYSKLILGSPLHF
NA	TRBV7-8	TRBJ2-2	NA	TGTGCCAGCAGCTTCCCGGCCGGGGAGCTGTTTTTT	CASSFPAGELFF
NA	TRBV6-6	TRBJ2-5	TRBD2	TGTGCCAGCAGTGCAACCGGGACTAGCAGAGAGACCCAGTACTTC	CASSATGTSRETQYF
NA	TRBV5-4	TRBJ2-7	NA	TGTGCCAGCAGCTTGCCTGGGCTCTACGAGCAGTACTTC	CASSLPGLYEQYF
NA	TRBV11-3	TRBJ1-1	TRBD1	TGTGCCAGCAGCTTAGATCGAGGCCACAGGGGTCGGAGGGGGAACACTGAAGCTTTCTTT	CASSLDRGHRGRRGNTEAFF
NA	TRBV14	TRBJ1-2	TRBD1	TGTGCCAGCAGCCTTCCTGGACAGGCCGGCACCTTC	CASSLPGQAGTF
NA	TRBV28	TRBJ1-5	NA	TGTGCCAGCAGCCCGGGCAGACGTGGGAATCAGCCCCAGCATTTT	CASSPGRRGNQPQHF
NA	TRBV27	TRBJ2-5	NA	TGTGCCAGCAGTACCCGGAGGGGGGAGACCCAGTACTTC	CASSTRRGETQYF
NA	TRBV5-6	TRBJ1-1	TRBD1	TGTGCCAGCAGCCCGCTCGACAGGGGCGCGCAGTATCGTACTGAAGCTTTCTTT	CASSPLDRGAQYRTEAFF
NA	TRBV4-3	TRBJ2-3	NA	TGCGCCAGCAGCCAAACAGGGATTAGCACAGATACGCAGTATTTT	CASSQTGISTDTQYF
once	TRBV27	TRBJ2-7	TRBD1	TGTGCCAGCAGGCCGGACAGGGACGCCCCCTACGAGCAGTACTTC	CASRPDRDAPYEQYF
NA	TRBV10-2	TRBJ1-2	NA	TGCGCCAGCAGTAGGGACGCTAACTATGGCTACACCTTC	CASSRDANYGYTF